This is a list of T cell receptor beta chains from one sample in a study of memory CD4+ T cells and cytomegalovirus serostatus. The repertoire was sequenced with immunoSEQ multiplex PCR; TCRdb's copy has only in-frame clones and lacks some. The sample shows tens of thousands of clones, 82% of them seen only once. Sequenced input: memory CD4+ T cells from blood. Receptor source: an adult in good health and CMV-seronegative. Both conserved end residues are part of each CDR3. A D gene is named only where the DNA matches it firmly. Size values are once, few and many counts, or a class for expanded clones, and some rows have none.

few,TRBD2,TRBJ2-5,TRBV5-4,TGTGCCAGCCAAACCGGGACTAAGCAAGAGACCCAGTACTTC,CASQTGTKQETQYF
NA,NA,TRBJ1-2,TRBV5-1,TGCGCCAGCAGGGGGGGGACTCAAGATAACTATGGCTACACCTTC,CASRGGTQDNYGYTF
NA,TRBD1,TRBJ2-1,TRBV16,TGTGCCAGCAGCCTCGGACAGGGACACTACAATGAGCAGTTCTTC,CASSLGQGHYNEQFF
NA,NA,TRBJ2-1,TRBV20-1,TGCAGTGCTAGGAGAAATGAGCAGTTCTTC,CSARRNEQFF
NA,TRBD1,TRBJ1-6,TRBV7-9,TGTGCCAGCAGCTTAGGACAGGGGGGCTCCTATAATTCACCCCTCCACTTT,CASSLGQGGSYNSPLHF
NA,TRBD1,TRBJ1-3,TRBV30,TGTGCCTGGAAAACAGGGGTAGGAAACACCATATATTTT,CAWKTGVGNTIYF
NA,NA,TRBJ1-4,TRBV7-9,TGTGCCAGCAGCTCTCGGGACTCTATAAGGGAAAAACTGTTTTTT,CASSSRDSIREKLFF
medium-sized,TRBD1,TRBJ2-7,TRBV27,TGTGCCAGCAGTCTGGACAGGGGGAACTACGAGCAGTACTTC,CASSLDRGNYEQYF
few,NA,TRBJ1-2,TRBV28,TGTGCCAGCAGTTCCCTCTGGACAGTCGGAGGCTACACCTTC,CASSSLWTVGGYTF
NA,TRBD2,TRBJ2-3,TRBV4-2,TGTGCCAGCAGCCAAGATGGACGGGGGGGCCGTGATACAGATACGCAGTATTTT,CASSQDGRGGRDTDTQYF
NA,NA,TRBJ2-1,TRBV28,TGTGCCAGCAGCCGACATTATGAGCAGTTCTTC,CASSRHYEQFF
few,TRBD1,TRBJ1-5,TRBV19,TGTGCCAGTAGCTCGGACAGGGTTCAGCCCCAGCATTTT,CASSSDRVQPQHF